This T cell receptor beta chain was sequenced in a study of cytomegalovirus exposure and HLA in healthy donors. The primer mix had 60 Vbeta and 13 Jbeta primers. The method was immunoSEQ multiplex PCR; TCRdb's version includes in-frame clones alone and lacks a portion of them. The sample contains 100,000 to 150,000 clones, over 75% of which appear only once. Note on this clone: Its antigen is still unknown.

V lost 4 bases and J 3 bases, leaving 7 bases between the germline ends. There are 13 residues in the CDR3. Germline values: CDR1 LNHDA, CDR2 SQIVND (reference sequence). Overall study findings and caveats: The authors listed approximately 160 TCR beta chains as cytomegalovirus-associated.

The sequence was collected from a woman aged 40 to 55 in good health and CMV-seropositive. The genes are TRBV19 and TRBJ2-1; possibly TRBD2 for D (6 bases). The sample comprised PBMCs. CDR3 coding DNA: TGTGCCAGTAGTAGCGGGGTCTACAATGAGCAGTTCTTC. Encoded protein: CASSSGVYNEQFF.